The T cell receptor beta chain described here comes from a study of metastatic and nonmetastatic thyroid tumors. Each patient went into thyroid surgery without having received any treatment. In its sample, this clone is medium-sized. With MiXCR, TCRdb reprocessed the PCR reads. The sample includes under 20,000 clones, roughly 20% of them seen just once. CDR1 and CDR2 from the germline V gene are GTSNPN and SVGIG (reference sequence). Deletions cut 0 bases from V and 7 bases from J, with 12 bases between. This CDR3 contains 13 residues. Input material: adjacent normal tissue. The clonotype was recovered from a female donor with papillary thyroid cancer or a benign thyroid nodule (not recorded which). Some clones in this sample may be carry-over from other donors' samples. The J gene is TRBJ1-1, the V gene TRBV30; D might be TRBD1 (6 bases). The CDR3 here is CAWSVGTKNEAFF. The CDR3 coding sequence is TGTGCCTGGAGTGTAGGGACAAAAAATGAAGCTTTCTTT.